The 12 T cell receptor beta chains given below trace back to one sample, sequenced in a study of blood T cell repertoires in COVID-19. Libraries were prepared by immunoSEQ multiplex PCR; TCRdb keeps only in-frame clonotypes and omits some of them. The data contain around 300,000 clones, approximately 85% of them singletons. Source material: peripheral blood. These receptor sequences come from an older woman with acute or convalescent COVID-19.

The chain carries TRBV24-1 and TRBJ1-1, with D tentatively TRBD1 (5 bases). The V and J ends lost 2 bases and 10 bases respectively, with 10 bases between them. Germline assignment: CDR1 KGHDR and CDR2 SFDVKD. The CDR3 length is 12 residues. CDR3 DNA sequence: TGTGCCACCAGTGATTCCGGACAAGGAGCTTTCTTT. Translated: CATSDSGQGAFF.

V is TRBV18 and J is TRBJ2-5, with D possibly being TRBD1 (5 bases). Trimming pared 6 bases from V and 1 base from J, leaving 15 bases between. Germline lookup yields CDR1 KGHSH and CDR2 LQKENI. The CDR3 is 15 amino acids. In DNA form, the CDR3 reads TGTGCCAGCTCGCTCGCAGGGCAGATCCAAGAGACCCAGTACTTC. Translation gives CASSLAGQIQETQYF.

This chain connects TRBV10-3 to TRBJ1-1; 10 bases are shared with TRBD1. V shed 3 bases and J 6 bases; nucleotides not matched to a gene: 7. From germline, CDR1 is ENHRY and CDR2 SYGVKD. This CDR3 region has 15 residues. The DNA for the CDR3 is TGTGCCATCAGTGACCCCCGACAGGGGGCTGCTGAAGCTTTCTTT. This gives the protein CAISDPRQGAAEAFF.

This chain links TRBV5-4 with TRBJ2-7, with TRBD1 matching over 9 bases. The V segment lost 3 bases and the J segment 6 bases; nucleotides outside the gene matches: 4. The germline V gene encodes CDR1 SGHNT and CDR2 YYREEE (reference sequence). This CDR3 is 13 amino acids long. CDR3 bases: TGTGCCAGCAGCTCACAGGGGGCTCGCGAGCAGTACTTC. The encoded protein is CASSSQGAREQYF.

This CDR3 reads CASSVNLAPLGTQYF. CDR3 sequence (DNA): TGCGCCAGCAGCGTAAACTTAGCCCCCCTAGGTACGCAGTATTTT. The V call is TRBV5-1, the J call TRBJ2-3; D unresolved. The CDR3 is 15 amino acids. The V and J ends lost 4 bases and 8 bases respectively, with 20 bases between them. Germline values: CDR1 SGHRS, CDR2 YFSETQ.

This clone was recorded only once. The chain joins TRBV21-1 to TRBJ2-7; the D call in the table, TRBD2, was not verified against the DNA. TRBV21-1 is annotated as a pseudogene. The CDR3 is 19 residues long. CDR3 sequence: CASSKAVGSRGPPTYEQYF. CDR3 DNA sequence: TGTGCCAGCAGCAAAGCGGTAGGGTCGCGGGGGCCCCCCACCTACGAGCAGTACTTC.

This chain joins TRBV7-3 and TRBJ2-2, with 8 positions matching TRBD1. This CDR3 is 17 amino acids long. The germline gives CDR1 SGHTA, CDR2 FQGTGA. The trim removed 5 bases at V and 0 bases at J, leaving 8 bases unmatched. DNA of the CDR3: TGTGCCAGCAGCACAACGTCGGACAGGGCGAACACCGGGGAGCTGTTTTTT. This codes for CASSTTSDRANTGELFF. Full variable domain (rest looked up from reference TRBV7-3 and TRBJ2-2): GAGVSQTPSNKVTEKGKYVELRCDPISGHTALYWYRQSLGQGPEFLIYFQGTGAADDSGLPNDRFFAVRPEGSVSTLKIQRTERGDSAVYLCASSTTSDRANTGELFFGEGSRLTVL.

The chain combines TRBV6-5 with TRBJ1-2; tentative D call: TRBD1 (5 bases). Trimming cost V 5 bases and J 3 bases, with 10 bases left between them. The CDR3 is 13 amino acids. The V gene's germline CDR1 is MNHEY and CDR2 SVGAGI. The CDR3 spells CASSPQGDYGYTF. The DNA for the CDR3 is TGTGCCAGCAGTCCCCAGGGCGACTATGGCTACACCTTC.

This clone was observed a handful of times. The chain has TRBV11-2 and TRBJ1-6, with a possible D match to TRBD1 (6 bases). Germline V gives CDR1 SGHAT, CDR2 FQNNGV. The V end was cut by 5 bases, the J end by 9 bases, with 14 bases between. The length of the CDR3 is 14 residues. CDR3 amino acids: CASSRNSGVSPLHF. The CDR3 nucleotides are TGTGCCAGCAGCAGAAACTCAGGGGTTTCACCCCTCCACTTT.

The gene calls are TRBV5-1 and TRBJ2-1, with TRBD2 matching 15 bases. This CDR3 contains 16 residues. J lost 10 bases, V lost 5 bases, and 10 bases had no gene match. Germline V gene lookup returns CDR1 SGHRS and CDR2 YFSETQ. The CDR3 DNA reads TGCGCCAGCAGACCGGAGGCCGGGACTAGCGGGGGGGAGCAGTTCTTC. Translation gives CASRPEAGTSGGEQFF.

The rearrangement uses TRBV18 and TRBJ1-2, with TRBD1 identical over 7 bases. Germline V gene data show CDR1 as KGHSH and CDR2 as LQKENI. V was clipped by 4 bases and J by 4 bases; unmatched bases: 3. This CDR3 region has 13 residues. The chain's CDR3 is CASSQGGGYGYTF. The CDR3 DNA reads TGTGCCAGCTCACAAGGGGGCGGCTATGGCTACACCTTC.

CDR3 amino acids: CASSLRTGFTEAFF. The CDR3 coding sequence is TGTGCCAGCAGCTTACGGACAGGATTCACTGAAGCTTTCTTT. The J gene is TRBJ1-1, the V gene TRBV13; 7 bases agree with TRBD1. J gave up 4 bases and V 2 bases, and 4 bases lay outside the gene matches. This CDR3 has 14 amino acids. Germline CDR1 reads PRHDT; CDR2 reads FYEKMQ (reference sequence).